Listed here are 26 T cell receptor beta chains from one sample, sequenced in a study of cytotoxic CD8 clonotypes in ibrutinib-treated CLL. The table came from immunoSEQ multiplex PCR; TCRdb's copy has only in-frame clones and leaves some out. The data show hundreds of thousands of clones, 70% seen once. Sequencing was performed on PBMCs, taken after 12 months of ibrutinib treatment. Source of these receptors: a human donor with chronic lymphocytic leukemia.

The J gene is TRBJ2-2, the V gene TRBV28; TRBD1 agrees at 8 bases. The germline V gene has CDR1 MDHEN and CDR2 SYDVKM. V shed 5 bases, J shed 4 bases, and the junction held 9 bases outside the gene matches. This CDR3 spans 16 amino acids. DNA of the CDR3: TGTGCCAGCAGTATGGGACAGGTGGCAGCCACCGGGGAGCTGTTTTTT. It codes for CASSMGQVAATGELFF.

The chain links TRBV18 to TRBJ1-1; D remains unclear. This CDR3 contains 14 residues. The germline gives CDR1 KGHSH, CDR2 LQKENI. With 2 bases removed from V and 1 base from J, the gap between germline ends came to 8 bases. The CDR3 nucleotides are TGTGCCAGCTCACCAGGCGGGAAGAACACTGAAGCTTTCTTT. Its protein product is CASSPGGKNTEAFF.

The chain recombines TRBV7-2 with TRBJ2-1; 11 nucleotides align to TRBD2. In germline, CDR1 is SGHTA, CDR2 FQGNSA. The V segment lost 2 bases and the J segment 5 bases; nucleotides outside the gene matches: 8. The CDR3 sequence is 17 residues long. CDR3 loop: CASSLRLAGGKDNEQFF. The CDR3 region has the DNA TGTGCCAGCAGCTTACGGCTAGCGGGAGGTAAGGACAATGAGCAGTTCTTC.

This chain uses TRBV28 with TRBJ1-3, with D perhaps TRBD1 (5 bases). V was pared by 6 bases and J by 0 bases, with 12 bases between. Germline CDR1 is MDHEN and CDR2 is SYDVKM. CDR3 length: 15 residues. The DNA of the CDR3 is TGTGCCAGCAGATCGGGACCGCTCTCTGGAAACACCATATATTTT. It yields the protein CASRSGPLSGNTIYF.

Only a few counts were recorded for this clone. V and J are TRBV18 and TRBJ1-2, with 10 bases that match TRBD1. Unmatched junction bases numbered 0, after V lost 3 bases and J lost 2 bases. This CDR3 has 14 residues. Germline V gene lookup returns CDR1 KGHSH and CDR2 LQKENI. CDR3 in amino acids: CASSPDRGNYGYTF. DNA of the CDR3: TGTGCCAGCTCACCGGACAGGGGGAACTATGGCTACACCTTC.

The V call is TRBV6-5, the J call TRBJ1-2, with TRBD1 matching over 9 bases. The CDR3 has 15 residues. The V gene end was trimmed by 4 bases and the J gene end by 2 bases; junction bases not matched to a gene: 5. Germline V gene data show CDR1 as MNHEY and CDR2 as SVGAGI. CDR3: CASSWTTGGNYGYTF. CDR3 in DNA: TGTGCCAGCAGTTGGACCACAGGGGGCAACTATGGCTACACCTTC.

This sequence joins TRBV5-4 and TRBJ1-2; 8 bases line up with TRBD1. Germline values: CDR1 SGHNT, CDR2 YYREEE (reference sequence). The CDR3 contains 14 residues. The V and J ends lost 4 bases and 4 bases, in that order; junction bases with no gene match: 6. The CDR3 sequence: CASSLPDRAYGYTF. CDR3 DNA sequence: TGTGCCAGCAGCCTACCGGACAGGGCCTATGGCTACACCTTC.

Only a few counts were recorded for this clone. V is TRBV28 and J is TRBJ1-2; tentative D call: TRBD1 (5 bases). CDR1 and CDR2 from the germline V gene are MDHEN and SYDVKM. The germline V and J ends were trimmed by 6 bases and 2 bases, with 13 bases remaining between them. The CDR3 totals 14 residues. The CDR3 spells CASSCHSGNYGYTF. For the CDR3, the DNA is TGTGCCAGCAGCTGTCACTCAGGGAACTATGGCTACACCTTC.

This chain links TRBV9 with TRBJ1-6; 8 nucleotides match TRBD1. Germline CDR1 SGDLS, CDR2 YYNGEE. The CDR3 sequence is 14 residues long. V lost 2 bases and J lost 6; bases outside the gene matches: 1. CDR3 region: CASSVGQVNSPLHF. CDR3 nucleotide sequence: TGTGCCAGCAGCGTGGGACAGGTTAATTCACCCCTCCACTTT.

CDR3 protein: CASSQDRGGGTGELFF. CDR3 sequence (DNA): TGCGCCAGCAGCCAAGATAGGGGGGGTGGAACCGGGGAGCTGTTTTTT. The V and J genes are TRBV4-3 and TRBJ2-2, with D possibly being TRBD2 (7 bases). The CDR3 consists of 16 residues. The V gene lost 0 bases and the J gene lost 5 bases, with 13 bases spanning the gap. CDR1 and CDR2 (germline): LGHNA, YSLEER.

V and J are TRBV7-2 and TRBJ2-5; tentative D call: TRBD1 (5 bases). V was cut by 2 bases and J by 4 bases, with 17 bases left in between. Germline CDR1 and CDR2: SGHTA and FQGNSA. The CDR3 is made up of 16 amino acids. The CDR3 DNA reads as TGTGCCAGCAGCTTACATTCTGTTAAGGGGTTAGAGACCCAGTACTTC. Its translation: CASSLHSVKGLETQYF.

In DNA form, the CDR3 reads TGTGCCAGCAGTGAAACGGCGTCCGGGGAGCTGTTTTTT. This encodes CASSETASGELFF. The chain is built from TRBV2 and TRBJ2-2; D ambiguous. Germline CDR1 reads SNHLY; CDR2 reads FYNNEI. V lost 2 bases and J lost 6, with 7 bases in between. CDR3 length: 13 residues.

Notes on this clone: Compared with germline, one end of the junction differs, possibly owing to a read error. The V and J genes are TRBV7-9 and TRBJ2-3; 7 nucleotides align to TRBD2. Germline V gene sequence: CDR1 SEHNR, CDR2 FQNEAQ (reference sequence). This CDR3 is built from 15 residues. The DNA of the CDR3 is TGTGCCAGCAGCCTAGCGGCGCCGAGCACAGATACGCAGTATTTT. The encoded protein is CASSLAAPSTDTQYF. The variable domain in full, with the rest retrieved from reference TRBV7-9 and TRBJ2-3, is DTGVSQNPRHKITKRGQNVTFRCDPISEHNRLYWYRQTLGQGPEFLTYFQNEAQLEKSRLLSDRFSAERPKGSFSTLEIQRTEQGDSAMYLCASSLAAPSTDTQYFGPGTRLTVL.

The chain joins TRBV6-5 to TRBJ1-5, with D possibly being TRBD1 (6 bases). From germline, CDR1 is MNHEY and CDR2 SVGAGI. V dropped 5 bases and J dropped 4 bases, with 12 bases sitting between them. CDR3 length equals 14 residues. CDR3 bases: TGTGCCAGCAGTCAAGGGGGGGGAAATCAGCCCCAGCATTTT. The encoded protein is CASSQGGGNQPQHF.

The chain recombines TRBV28 with TRBJ1-2, with D perhaps TRBD1 (5 bases). Trimming shortened V by 11 bases and J by 1 base, and 14 bases separated the two germline ends. There are 13 residues in the CDR3. Germline values: CDR1 MDHEN, CDR2 SYDVKM. The CDR3 bases are TGTGCCTCGAGGACACCAAATAACTATGGCTACACCTTC. Encoded protein: CASRTPNNYGYTF.

The chain couples TRBV5-1 to TRBJ1-2; no firm D call. From germline, CDR1 is SGHRS and CDR2 YFSETQ. Trimming took 7 bases from V and 3 from J, leaving 10 bases between them. The CDR3 consists of 12 residues. The CDR3 nucleotides read TGCGCCAGCTCATACCCGGACTATGGCTACACCTTC. Protein product: CASSYPDYGYTF.

In its sample, this clone was seen a few times. The rearrangement joins TRBV2 to TRBJ1-4, with 8 bases aligning to TRBD1. The CDR3 extends over 15 amino acids. Germline CDR1 and CDR2: SNHLY and FYNNEI. V was clipped by 7 bases and J by 5 bases; unmatched bases: 9. The CDR3 region has the DNA TGTGCCAGCATGGTGGACAGGGCTTGGAATGAAAAACTGTTTTTT. Its translation: CASMVDRAWNEKLFF.

This chain connects TRBV9 to TRBJ2-7; possible D gene TRBD2, 6 bases. This CDR3 has 15 amino acids. V shed 4 bases and J shed 3 bases, with 17 bases lying between them. CDR1 is SGDLS and CDR2 is YYNGEE in the germline V gene. CDR3 nucleotides: TGTGCCAGCAGCCCTCGTACTCTTAGCGGCTACGAGCAGTACTTC. Amino acids: CASSPRTLSGYEQYF.

This clone was seen at least ten times. V gene TRBV29-1 combines with J gene TRBJ2-4; D may match TRBD1 or TRBD2 (5 bases each). The CDR3 has 14 residues. The V and J ends lost 7 bases and 3 bases respectively, with 16 bases between them. Germline CDR1 and CDR2: SQVTM and ANQGSEA. The CDR3 region has the DNA TGCAGCGCCGGAGAGGGGTCGGGCAAAAACATTCAGTACTTC. This codes for CSAGEGSGKNIQYF.

The rearrangement joins TRBV30 to TRBJ2-5; D is perhaps TRBD1 or TRBD2 (6 bases each). V was shortened by 0 bases and J by 4 bases, with 18 bases between the two germline ends. The CDR3 consists of 16 residues. Germline V gives CDR1 GTSNPN, CDR2 SVGIG (reference sequence). CDR3 nucleotide sequence: TGTGCCTGGAGTGTACTCGGGGGCAGTAGAAGAGAGACCCAGTACTTC. Translated, it gives CAWSVLGGSRRETQYF.

The V and J genes are TRBV6-1 and TRBJ2-7; 7 nucleotides match TRBD1. This CDR3 is 13 amino acids long. V dropped 6 bases and J dropped 7; count of bases not matched to a gene: 9. Germline V gene sequence: CDR1 MNHNS, CDR2 SASEGT. Written as DNA, the CDR3 is TGTGCCAGCAGAGCCTCAGGGGGTGGGGAGCAGTACTTC. This sequence encodes CASRASGGGEQYF.

The chain combines TRBV11-3 with TRBJ1-4; 7 nucleotides line up with TRBD1. The CDR3 is 18 amino acids. V lost 4 bases to trimming and J lost 2 bases; unmatched junction nucleotides: 13. CDR1 and CDR2 (germline): SGHNT, YENEEA. CDR3: CASSSYRDSQITNEKLFF. CDR3 DNA sequence: TGTGCCAGCAGCTCATACCGGGACAGCCAAATCACTAATGAAAAACTGTTTTTT.

Here the CDR3 reads CASSVEGKERWDTQYF. In nucleotides, the CDR3 is TGTGCCAGCAGCGTAGAGGGGAAGGAACGGTGGGATACGCAGTATTTT. The chain recombines TRBV9 with TRBJ2-3; maybe TRBD1 (5 bases). The V and J ends lost 0 bases and 6 bases respectively, with 17 bases between them. Per germline, CDR1 SGDLS and CDR2 YYNGEE. This CDR3 has 16 amino acids.

V and J are TRBV27 and TRBJ1-5; 7 nucleotides agree with TRBD1. The junction had 10 bases not matched to a gene; V was cut back by 8 bases and J by 6 bases. Germline CDR1 reads MNHEY; CDR2 reads SMNVEV (reference sequence). This CDR3 has 14 residues. In DNA, the CDR3 is TGTGCCAGCCAGTTCCGACAGGGCGGTCAGCCCCAGCATTTT. Protein product: CASQFRQGGQPQHF.

This clone occurred a few times. The chain is built from TRBV9 and TRBJ1-3, with D tentatively TRBD1 (5 bases). Trimming removed 2 bases from V and 3 bases from J, with 12 bases in between. The V gene's germline CDR1 is SGDLS and CDR2 YYNGEE. This CDR3 region has 15 residues. CDR3 in DNA: TGTGCCAGCAGCGTCGACCCGGGACGTGGAAACACCATATATTTT. Translation: CASSVDPGRGNTIYF. The entire variable domain, with the rest obtained from reference TRBV9 and TRBJ1-3, is as follows: DSGVTQTPKHLITATGQRVTLRCSPRSGDLSVYWYQQSLDQGLQFLIQYYNGEERAKGNILERFSAQQFPDLHSELNLSSLELGDSALYFCASSVDPGRGNTIYFGEGSWLTVV.

This chain joins TRBV29-1 and TRBJ1-1, with 11 bases matching TRBD1. V lost 6 bases and J lost 8; bases outside the gene matches: 14. There are 15 residues in the CDR3. The germline gives CDR1 SQVTM, CDR2 ANQGSEA. The CDR3 bases are TGCAGCGTCGCGACCGGGACAGGGGGGCGCAGGGAAGCTTTCTTT. Protein sequence: CSVATGTGGRREAFF.